This T cell receptor beta chain was profiled in a study of cytomegalovirus exposure and HLA in healthy donors. This clone was counted between two and nine times. Antigen specificity is unknown. PCR amplification relied on 60 Vbeta primers (plus 13 Jbeta primers). The assay was immunoSEQ multiplex PCR, and TCRdb's table has in-frame clones only and misses some. The table lists approximately 200,000 clones, around 79% of them singletons. Germline values: CDR1 MNHNY, CDR2 SVGAGI (reference sequence). The CDR3 spans 12 residues. Trimming shortened V by 6 bases and J by 8 bases, and 13 bases separated the two germline ends. Study-wide findings and caveats: TCR sequences were mostly rare, though some public TCRs occurred in many donors. The authors later found most CMV-associated TCR beta chains appeared HLA-restricted.

The chain recombines TRBV6-6 with TRBJ1-2; tentative D call: TRBD1 (5 bases). Source material: PBMCs. The sequence derives from a girl aged 10 to 17 in good health and CMV-seropositive. As DNA, the CDR3 is TGTGCCAGCAGACCCAGGGTGAGCGGCTACACCTTC. It codes for CASRPRVSGYTF.